What follows describes a single TCR beta chain. As it was prepared, the TCRbeta library received unique molecular identifiers. TCRdb analysed the PCR reads with MiXCR anew, one entry per CDR3 protein. The sample yields more than 250,000 distinct CDR3 sequences, roughly 9.5% seen once. These data come from a study of T-cell reconstitution after alpha-beta-depleted transplantation in children. Germline assignment: CDR1 SNHLY and CDR2 FYNNEI. Trimming removed 7 bases at V and 6 bases at J, with 19 bases between. CDR3 length: 15 amino acids. This TCR came from a human donor who donated a stem cell graft to a child with SCID. The chain has TRBV2 and TRBJ1-5, with a weak D call TRBD1 (5 bases). The sample in question was PBMCs from the stem cell graft donor, obtained from the stem cell graft. Here the CDR3 DNA reads TGTGCCAGCAAATTCGACGTTGGTACAGGTCAGCCCCAGCATTTT. It translates to CASKFDVGTGQPQHF.